The 13 T cell receptor beta chains below were found in one sample sequenced in a study of response to subunit inactivated influenza vaccine. TCRdb processed the RT-PCR reads anew with MiXCR; each CDR3 protein has one entry. The sample carries just under 250,000 distinct CDR3 sequences, more than 10% recorded once. The sequencing here drew on non-naive T cells sorted from PBMCs, taken less than 15 days before vaccination. The receptors come from a middle-aged man who received an inactivated influenza vaccine.

In its sample, this clonotype was seen a few times. The gene calls are TRBV5-6 and TRBJ2-3; weak D call: TRBD2 (6 bases). The CDR3 contains 16 residues. Germline V CDR1 and CDR2: SGHDT, YYEEEE. V dropped 3 bases and J dropped 5 bases, with 19 bases sitting between them. The CDR3: CASSSFDFSGGDTQYF. The CDR3 DNA reads as TGTGCCAGCAGCTCCTTCGACTTCTCCGGGGGAGATACGCAGTATTTT.

The chain joins TRBV12-3 or TRBV12-4 to TRBJ1-2, with D perhaps matching TRBD1 (6 bases). V was shortened by 7 bases and J by 3 bases, with 15 bases between the two germline ends. The CDR3 runs 14 residues. The CDR3 DNA reads TGTGCCAGCACTTTCGCGGACAGATACTATGGCTACACCTTC. Translating it yields CASTFADRYYGYTF.

The rearrangement uses TRBV20-1 and TRBJ2-7; 9 bases fit TRBD2. Looked up from germline, CDR1 is DFQATT and CDR2 is SNEGSKA (reference sequence). This CDR3 is built from 16 residues. The trim removed 0 bases at V and 4 bases at J, leaving 10 bases unmatched. CDR3 nucleotides: TGCAGTGCTAGAGATACCCGACTAGCGGTAGGTTACGAGCAGTACTTC. Its translation: CSARDTRLAVGYEQYF.

Ten or more counts support this clonotype. V usage is TRBV12-3 or TRBV12-4 and J usage is TRBJ2-1; D gene ambiguous. CDR3 length equals 12 residues. The ends were cut back, 7 bases at V and 9 bases at J, with 13 bases in the middle. Here the CDR3 DNA reads TGTGCCAGCACCCCCAGAGGCTCTGAGCAGTTCTTC. Translation gives CASTPRGSEQFF.

The chain links TRBV12-3 or TRBV12-4 to TRBJ1-5; 7 bases are shared with TRBD1. After removal of 5 bases from V and 7 bases from J, the junction contained 11 bases not matched to a gene. The CDR3 contains 15 residues. The CDR3 nucleotides read TGTGCCAGCAGTCCTGGGGACAGTTTGAACCAGCCCCAGCATTTT. It encodes CASSPGDSLNQPQHF.

CDR3 in DNA: TGTGCCAGCAGCTTGGCTCCGGGACAGGGATTTGATACGCAGTATTTT. It encodes CASSLAPGQGFDTQYF. The chain couples TRBV5-5 to TRBJ2-3; 9 bases line up with TRBD1. The J segment lost 6 bases and the V segment lost 0 bases, leaving 8 bases of the junction unmatched. The V gene's germline CDR1 is SGHKS and CDR2 YYEKEE (reference sequence). The CDR3 runs to 16 residues.

This clonotype was found a few times. The V call is TRBV30, the J call TRBJ2-7; 10 bases are shared with TRBD1. CDR3 length equals 17 residues. Germline V gives CDR1 GTSNPN, CDR2 SVGIG (reference sequence). V lost 5 bases to trimming and J lost 2 bases; unmatched junction nucleotides: 15. Here the CDR3 DNA reads TGTGCCTGGGCGTGGGGACAGGGGACTGTGGTGGCCTACGAGCAGTACTTC. Amino acids: CAWAWGQGTVVAYEQYF.

The chain links TRBV15 to TRBJ2-5, with 14 bases aligning to TRBD2. V shed 4 bases, J shed 2 bases, and the junction held 3 bases outside the gene matches. The CDR3 has 16 amino acids. Germline lookup yields CDR1 LNHNV and CDR2 YYDKDF (reference sequence). DNA of the CDR3: TGTGCCACCAGCACGAGACTAGCGGGAGGGCAAGAGACCCAGTACTTC. Its protein is CATSTRLAGGQETQYF.

This clonotype was picked up many times. This chain joins TRBV20-1 and TRBJ1-6; 8 bases line up with TRBD1. This CDR3 has 16 amino acids. V gave up 1 base and J gave up 5 bases; unmatched junction bases: 7. The V gene's germline CDR1 is DFQATT and CDR2 SNEGSKA (reference sequence). CDR3 bases: TGCAGTGCTAGAGCAGGGGGCGATACCCATAATTCACCCCTCCACTTT. Translated, it gives CSARAGGDTHNSPLHF.

This clonotype has at least ten counts. V and J are TRBV6-2 or TRBV6-3 and TRBJ1-1; 12 bases fit TRBD1. From germline, CDR1 is MNHEY and CDR2 SVGEGT. This CDR3 comprises 15 residues. The V gene end was trimmed by 7 bases and the J gene end by 4 bases; junction bases not matched to a gene: 7. CDR3 sequence reads: CASTGTGGRGTEAFF. The CDR3 region has the DNA TGTGCCAGCACCGGGACAGGGGGCCGAGGCACTGAAGCTTTCTTT.

This sequence joins TRBV27 and TRBJ2-6; D may be TRBD1 (6 bases). Germline lookup yields CDR1 MNHEY and CDR2 SMNVEV (reference sequence). This CDR3 spans 16 amino acids. Deletions cut 5 bases from V and 3 bases from J, with 14 bases between. CDR3 amino acids: CASSLQQGNGANVLTF. The CDR3 DNA follows: TGTGCCAGCAGTCTCCAACAGGGCAATGGGGCCAACGTCCTGACTTTC.

This clonotype appeared a few times. The chain carries TRBV6-1 and TRBJ2-2; the D is unclear. The germline gives CDR1 MNHNS, CDR2 SASEGT. This CDR3 has 15 amino acids. Trimming took off 2 bases at V and 1 base at J, with 8 bases between the two ends. DNA for the CDR3: TGTGCCAGCAGTGAAATATCGGGGAACACCGGGGAGCTGTTTTTT. Translated: CASSEISGNTGELFF.

This clonotype was picked up a small number of times. The genes are TRBV28 and TRBJ2-2, with 13 bases that match TRBD2. This CDR3 has 17 residues. Germline trimming cut 6 bases from V and 7 bases from J; bases unmatched to any gene: 11. CDR1 and CDR2 from the germline V gene are MDHEN and SYDVKM. The CDR3 loop is CASSPTGLAGVIGELFF. CDR3 DNA sequence: TGTGCCAGCAGCCCAACCGGACTAGCGGGAGTAATCGGGGAGCTGTTTTTT.